This entry is about one T cell receptor (beta chain). Autoimmune disease history or systemic immunosuppression meant exclusion. Samples of blood were obtained at baseline, on cycle 4 day 1, and on cycle 7 day 1. This record comes from a study of OX40 agonist ivuxolimab in advanced cancers. Sequencing was performed with immunoSEQ multiplex PCR; in TCRdb, only in-frame clones are kept and a portion is missing. Of 57,000 or so clones in the sample, 85% to 90% were seen once. Germline CDR1 is LGHNA and CDR2 is YSLEER. V was clipped by 0 bases and J by 5 bases, with 13 bases between them. The CDR3 loop spans 15 amino acids.

Sequences were derived from CD4+ or CD8+ T cells sorted from blood, sampled in a trial of the OX40 agonist ivuxolimab. The clonotype originates from an adult with an advanced solid tumor such as melanoma, head and neck, liver or kidney cancer. This chain joins TRBV4-3 and TRBJ1-1, with a tentative D call TRBD1 (5 bases). The CDR3 here is CASSQDPTGGTEAFF. The CDR3 bases are TGCGCCAGCAGCCAAGATCCAACGGGGGGGACTGAAGCTTTCTTT.